A single sample is the source of the 17 T cell receptor beta chains below, sequenced in a study of shared clonotypes between healthy human individuals. TCRdb's table, derived via immunoSEQ multiplex PCR, lists solely in-frame clones and lacks some. The sample has around 1 million clones; over 75% are singletons. The sample consisted of memory CD4+ T cells sorted from blood. Noted subset: CD45RA-negative fraction. The receptors were gathered from a young man in good health.

The CDR3 reads CASSPTPTALSGNTIYF. In DNA form, the CDR3 reads TGTGCCAGCAGCCCTACACCTACTGCTCTCTCTGGAAACACCATATATTTT. This chain uses TRBV7-9 with TRBJ1-3; unclear D gene. CDR1 is SEHNR, CDR2 FQNEAQ, per germline (reference sequence). This CDR3 contains 17 residues. The V gene lost 5 bases and the J gene lost 0 bases, with 17 bases spanning the gap.

The gene calls are TRBV2 and TRBJ2-3; D is uncertain. CDR1 and CDR2 from the germline V gene are SNHLY and FYNNEI. V lost 7 bases to trimming and J lost 2 bases, with 10 bases between them. CDR3 size: 13 residues. The CDR3 DNA follows: TGTGCCAGCAATGGCGGAGCCACAGATACGCAGTATTTT. It translates to CASNGGATDTQYF.

This clone has only one observation. This sequence joins TRBV2 and TRBJ2-7; unclear D gene. This CDR3 is 11 amino acids long. Germline V gives CDR1 SNHLY, CDR2 FYNNEI. Trimming left V 8 bases short and J 2 bases short, with 7 bases between. In nucleotides, the CDR3 is TGTGCCAGCTCGTCCGCCTACGAGCAGTACTTC. Its protein is CASSSAYEQYF.

The rearrangement joins TRBV19 to TRBJ1-1; no clear D. The V end was cut by 5 bases, the J end by 1 base, with 14 bases between. The CDR3 is 15 amino acids. Germline lookup yields CDR1 LNHDA and CDR2 SQIVND (reference sequence). The CDR3 is CASSVEVLRNTEAFF. The CDR3 DNA reads TGTGCCAGTAGTGTGGAGGTCCTAAGGAACACTGAAGCTTTCTTT.

V gene TRBV4-2 combines with J gene TRBJ2-1; D call uncertain. Trimming stripped 0 bases from V and 7 bases from J, with 16 bases between. CDR1 LGHNA and CDR2 YNFKEQ come from the germline V gene. The length of the CDR3 is 16 residues. As DNA, the CDR3 is TGTGCCAGCAGCCAAGAACCGGCTGGGGAAACAAATGAGCAGTTCTTC. Protein: CASSQEPAGETNEQFF.

The CDR3 here is CASSSQGRNADTQYF. CDR3 DNA: TGTGCCAGCAGCTCACAGGGGCGGAACGCAGATACGCAGTATTTT. This rearrangement joins TRBV7-2 to TRBJ2-3; 7 nucleotides match TRBD1. With 4 bases clipped from V and 4 bases from J, the junction kept 8 bases outside the gene matches. This CDR3 has 15 amino acids. Germline CDR1 SGHTA, CDR2 FQGNSA.

On this clone itself: Sequence at one end of the junction differs from germline and may be a read error. The rearrangement uses TRBV7-7 and TRBJ2-1; tentatively, D is TRBD1 or TRBD2 (5 bases each). This CDR3 is built from 13 residues. Germline loops: CDR1 SSHAT, CDR2 FNYEAQ (reference sequence). CDR3 region: CASSPDGDGGRFF. The CDR3, as DNA: TGTGCTAGCAGCCCGGACGGGGACGGTGGGCGGTTCTTC.

This clone showed up just once. The chain couples TRBV7-2 to TRBJ2-7; possibly TRBD1 for D (5 bases). This CDR3 has 14 residues. With 1 base removed from V and 7 bases from J, the gap between germline ends came to 14 bases. Germline V gene data show CDR1 as SGHTA and CDR2 as FQGNSA. The CDR3 is CASSLGRQRMEQYF. The DNA of the CDR3 is TGTGCCAGCAGCTTAGGGCGACAGCGCATGGAGCAGTACTTC.

This sequence joins TRBV27 and TRBJ1-1; no definite D call. Germline CDR1 and CDR2: MNHEY and SMNVEV (reference sequence). CDR3 length equals 13 residues. Trimming shortened V by 3 bases and J by 5 bases, and 10 bases separated the two germline ends. The CDR3 sequence: CASSFLGWTEAFF. The CDR3 region has the DNA TGTGCCAGCAGTTTTTTGGGGTGGACTGAAGCTTTCTTT.

The CDR3 loop reads CASSLDQGRTDTQYF. As DNA, the CDR3 is TGTGCCAGCAGCTTAGATCAGGGGAGGACAGATACGCAGTATTTT. J is TRBJ2-3 and V is TRBV11-2; D could derive from TRBD1 or TRBD2 (6 bases each). Trimming took off 0 bases at V and 3 bases at J, with 10 bases between the two ends. The CDR3 loop spans 15 amino acids. Per the germline V gene, CDR1 is SGHAT and CDR2 is FQNNGV.

The genes are TRBV5-1 and TRBJ1-4, with D perhaps TRBD1 (5 bases). The germline gives CDR1 SGHRS, CDR2 YFSETQ. Trimming left V 4 bases short and J 7 bases short, with 20 bases between. This CDR3 has 16 amino acids. The CDR3 DNA is TGCGCCAGCAGCCCACGAGGGTGGGGGAAGAGTGAAAAACTGTTTTTT. It is translated as CASSPRGWGKSEKLFF. Based on the CDR3 plus reference TRBV5-1 and TRBJ1-4, the full variable domain is KAGVTQTPRYLIKTRGQQVTLSCSPISGHRSVSWYQQTPGQGLQFLFEYFSETQRNKGNFPGRFSGRQFSNSRSEMNVSTLELGDSALYLCASSPRGWGKSEKLFFGSGTQLSVL.

The genes are TRBV6-4 and TRBJ1-5; D may be TRBD1 (5 bases). The CDR3 has 13 amino acids. The germline V and J ends were trimmed by 2 bases and 6 bases, with 8 bases remaining between them. Germline-derived CDR1 and CDR2 are MRHNA and SNTAGT. The CDR3 is CASSDGAGQPQHF. The CDR3 bases are TGTGCCAGCAGTGACGGGGCTGGTCAGCCCCAGCATTTT.

This clone was observed a few times. The gene calls are TRBV6-1 and TRBJ1-5; tentative D call: TRBD1 (5 bases). This CDR3 comprises 15 residues. Trimming removed 1 base from V and 5 bases from J, with 12 bases in between. Germline CDR1 is MNHNS and CDR2 is SASEGT. The DNA for the CDR3 is TGTGCCAGCAGTGAAGTAGGGGCGGGGTATCAGCCCCAGCATTTT. This encodes CASSEVGAGYQPQHF.

The gene calls are TRBV5-1 and TRBJ2-7; a possible D gene is TRBD1 (6 bases). V lost 7 bases, J lost 4 bases, and 21 bases lay in between. The CDR3 is 15 amino acids. The germline V gene encodes CDR1 SGHRS and CDR2 YFSETQ. CDR3 nucleotide sequence: TGCGCCAGCTCCTCAGCAGGGGCGGGTGGTTACGAGCAGTACTTC. Residues: CASSSAGAGGYEQYF. Together with reference TRBV5-1 and TRBJ2-7, the CDR3 gives the full variable domain: KAGVTQTPRYLIKTRGQQVTLSCSPISGHRSVSWYQQTPGQGLQFLFEYFSETQRNKGNFPGRFSGRQFSNSRSEMNVSTLELGDSALYLCASSSAGAGGYEQYFGPGTRLTVT.

The chain recombines TRBV10-1 with TRBJ2-3, with TRBD2 identical over 12 bases. The CDR3 covers 15 residues. Looked up from germline, CDR1 is WNHNN and CDR2 is SYGVQD (reference sequence). V dropped 6 bases and J dropped 5; count of bases not matched to a gene: 6. The CDR3 protein is CASRAGTSGLDTQYF. The CDR3 nucleotides are TGCGCCAGCAGGGCCGGGACTAGCGGGTTAGATACGCAGTATTTT.

This clone was observed many times. This chain joins TRBV6-1 and TRBJ2-5; 12 nucleotides agree with TRBD1. The CDR3 has 18 amino acids. The germline gives CDR1 MNHNS, CDR2 SASEGT. Germline trimming cut 4 bases from V and 1 base from J; bases unmatched to any gene: 10. The CDR3 sequence is CASSVRDRGLISQETQYF. As DNA, the CDR3 is TGTGCCAGCAGTGTTAGGGACAGGGGGCTGATTAGCCAAGAGACCCAGTACTTC.

This sequence joins TRBV7-6 and TRBJ2-3, with a tentative D call TRBD2 (6 bases). Trimming cost V 7 bases and J 0 bases, with 8 bases left between them. The length of the CDR3 is 13 residues. CDR1 and CDR2 from the germline V gene are SGHVS and FNYEAQ. In DNA form, the CDR3 reads TGTGCCAGCAACAGCGGGAGCACAGATACGCAGTATTTT. This gives the protein CASNSGSTDTQYF.